The entry below describes one T cell receptor (beta chain). The CDR3 is made up of 14 amino acids. V was pared by 0 bases and J by 6 bases, with 11 bases between. Germline CDR1 reads SGDLS; CDR2 reads YYNGEE. The sample belongs to a study of shared clonotypes between healthy human individuals. On sorted subsets, replicate PCRs used approximately 200 ng DNA, or roughly 30,000 T cell genomes. The data were produced by immunoSEQ multiplex PCR, yet TCRdb's version contains in-frame clones alone and is incomplete. The sample includes 2 million to 2.5 million clones, less than 95% of them seen just once. This receptor was taken from a young man in good health. Some clones in this sample may be carry-over from other donors' samples. The sequencing input was naive CD4+ T cells from PBMCs. Subset reported: CD45RA+ positively selected. The chain employs TRBV9 and TRBJ2-3; D is unclear. The CDR3 here is CASSVGGWQDTQYF. Written as DNA, the CDR3 is TGTGCCAGCAGCGTAGGGGGTTGGCAGGATACGCAGTATTTT. Complete variable domain (other parts from reference TRBV9 and TRBJ2-3): DSGVTQTPKHLITATGQRVTLRCSPRSGDLSVYWYQQSLDQGLQFLIQYYNGEERAKGNILERFSAQQFPDLHSELNLSSLELGDSALYFCASSVGGWQDTQYFGPGTRLTVL.